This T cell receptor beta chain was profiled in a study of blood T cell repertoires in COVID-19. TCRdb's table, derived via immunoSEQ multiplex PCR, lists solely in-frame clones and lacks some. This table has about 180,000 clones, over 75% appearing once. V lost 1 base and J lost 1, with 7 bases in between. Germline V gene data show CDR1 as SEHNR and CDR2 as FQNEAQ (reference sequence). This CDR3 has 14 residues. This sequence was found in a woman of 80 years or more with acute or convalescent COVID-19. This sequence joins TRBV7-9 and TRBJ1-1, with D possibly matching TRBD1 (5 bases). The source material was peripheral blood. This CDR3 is CASSLGTWNTEAFF. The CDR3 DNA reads TGTGCCAGCAGCTTAGGGACATGGAACACTGAAGCTTTCTTT.